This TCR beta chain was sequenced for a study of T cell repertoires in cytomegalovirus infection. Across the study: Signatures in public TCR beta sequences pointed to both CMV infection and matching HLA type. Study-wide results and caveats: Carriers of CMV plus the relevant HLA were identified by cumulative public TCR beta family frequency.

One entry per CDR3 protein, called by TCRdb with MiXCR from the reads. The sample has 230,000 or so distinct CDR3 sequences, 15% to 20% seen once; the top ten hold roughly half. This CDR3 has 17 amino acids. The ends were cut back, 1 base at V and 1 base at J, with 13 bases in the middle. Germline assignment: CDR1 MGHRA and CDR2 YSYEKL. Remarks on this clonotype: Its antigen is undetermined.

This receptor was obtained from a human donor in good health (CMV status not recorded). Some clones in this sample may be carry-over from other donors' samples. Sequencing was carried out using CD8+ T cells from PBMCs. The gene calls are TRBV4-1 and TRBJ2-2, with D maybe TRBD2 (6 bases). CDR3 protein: CASSQVWGVQNTGELFF. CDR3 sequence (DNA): TGCGCCAGCAGCCAAGTCTGGGGGGTCCAGAACACCGGGGAGCTGTTTTTT.